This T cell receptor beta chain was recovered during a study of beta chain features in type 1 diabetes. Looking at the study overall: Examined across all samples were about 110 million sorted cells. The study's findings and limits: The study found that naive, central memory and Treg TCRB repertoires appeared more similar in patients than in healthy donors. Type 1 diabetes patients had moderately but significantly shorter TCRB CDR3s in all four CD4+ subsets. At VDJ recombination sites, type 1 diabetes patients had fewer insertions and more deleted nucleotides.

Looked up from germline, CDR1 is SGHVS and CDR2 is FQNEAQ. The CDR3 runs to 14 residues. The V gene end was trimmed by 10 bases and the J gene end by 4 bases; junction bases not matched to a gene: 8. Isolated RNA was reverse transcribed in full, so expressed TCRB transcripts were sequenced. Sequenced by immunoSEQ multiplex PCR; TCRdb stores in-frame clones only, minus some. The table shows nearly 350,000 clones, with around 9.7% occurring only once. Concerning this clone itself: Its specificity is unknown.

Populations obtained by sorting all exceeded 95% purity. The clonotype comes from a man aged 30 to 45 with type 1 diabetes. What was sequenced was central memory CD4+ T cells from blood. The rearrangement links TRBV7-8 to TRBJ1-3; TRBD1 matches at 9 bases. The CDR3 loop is CATTGTGWGNTIYF. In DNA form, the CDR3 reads TGTGCCACCACGGGGACAGGGTGGGGAAACACCATATATTTT. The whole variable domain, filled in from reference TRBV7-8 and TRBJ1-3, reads GAGVSQSPRYKVAKRGQDVALRCDPISGHVSLFWYQQALGQGPEFLTYFQNEAQLDKSGLPSDRFFAERPEGSVSTLKIQRTQQEDSAVYLCATTGTGWGNTIYFGEGSWLTVV.